The source of this T cell receptor (beta chain) is a study of shared clonotypes between healthy human individuals. The method was immunoSEQ multiplex PCR; TCRdb's version includes in-frame clones alone and lacks a portion of them. The data contain some 740,000 clones, 85% to 95% of them seen just once; the ten biggest clones take up nearly 25%. A note on this clone: The antigen is undetermined.

CDR1 SGDLS and CDR2 YYNGEE come from the germline V gene. The CDR3 length is 17 residues. V was shortened by 0 bases and J by 2 bases, with 15 bases between the two germline ends. Study-level results: About 5% of naive CD4 clonotypes were shared across several donors. Despite large depth, rarefaction showed incomplete sorted-subset sequencing. Naive subsets tended to show greater estimated richness than memory subsets.

CD8 cells regarded as naive lacked CD45RO, were positively chosen for CCR7, and omitted terminally differentiated effector memory CD45RA+ cells. The V gene is TRBV9, the J gene TRBJ2-1; the D gene is possibly TRBD2 (6 bases). Sequenced: naive CD8+ T cells sorted from blood. This TCR was sampled from a man aged 25-45 years in good health. CDR3 in amino acids: CASSVDRAGTTYNEQFF. For the CDR3, the DNA is TGTGCCAGCAGCGTAGATCGGGCGGGAACTACCTACAATGAGCAGTTCTTC.